Described below is a single TCR beta chain sequence and its context. Its antigen is unidentified. The record originates from a study of graft-versus-host responses after intestinal transplantation. The protocol was immunoSEQ multiplex PCR, while the TCRdb copy is restricted to in-frame clones and leaves out a portion. The sample shows tens of thousands of clones, roughly 95% of them seen only once. The sample was unstimulated CD8+ T cells sorted from spleen or lymph node cells, taken before transplant. The receptor was derived from a human donor who was the organ donor for an intestinal transplant.

The CDR3, as DNA: TGTGCCAGCAGCTGGGGACAGGGGGCTGTCGAGCAGTACTTC. Its translation: CASSWGQGAVEQYF. The chain couples TRBV11-3 to TRBJ2-7; 12 bases map to TRBD1. Germline CDR1 is SGHNT and CDR2 is YENEEA. V lost 4 bases to trimming and J lost 6 bases; unmatched junction nucleotides: 4. The CDR3 spans 14 residues.